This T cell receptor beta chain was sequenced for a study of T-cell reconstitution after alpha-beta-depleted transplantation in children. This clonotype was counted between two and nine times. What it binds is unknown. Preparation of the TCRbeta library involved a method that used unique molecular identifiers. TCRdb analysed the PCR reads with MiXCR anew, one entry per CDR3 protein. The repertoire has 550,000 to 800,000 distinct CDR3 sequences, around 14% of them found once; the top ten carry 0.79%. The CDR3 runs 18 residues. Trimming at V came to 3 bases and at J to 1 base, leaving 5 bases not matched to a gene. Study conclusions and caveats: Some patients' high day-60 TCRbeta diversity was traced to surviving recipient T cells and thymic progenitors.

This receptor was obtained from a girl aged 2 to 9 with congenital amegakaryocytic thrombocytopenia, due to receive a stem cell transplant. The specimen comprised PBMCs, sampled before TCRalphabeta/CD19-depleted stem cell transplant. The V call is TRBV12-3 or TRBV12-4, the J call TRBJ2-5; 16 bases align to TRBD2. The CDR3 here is CASSFWGLAGGTQETQYF. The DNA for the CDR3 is TGTGCCAGCAGTTTCTGGGGACTAGCGGGAGGGACCCAAGAGACCCAGTACTTC.